This TCR beta chain was captured by sequencing in a study of OX40 agonist ivuxolimab in advanced cancers. Profiling relied on immunoSEQ multiplex PCR, and the TCRdb table lists in-frame clones only, not all of them. This sample yields fewer than 85,000 clones, of which roughly 90% are seen a single time; 0.69% belongs to the top ten. V shed 0 bases and J shed 0 bases, with 6 bases lying between them. Germline V lookup: CDR1 SQVTM, CDR2 ANQGSEA. CDR3 length: 14 amino acids. Study conclusions and caveats: The expanded peripheral T cells' antigen specificity was not determined. Mean expanded clone counts were higher in CD8+ than CD4+ T cells.

Blood sampling was done at baseline, cycle 4 day 1, and cycle 7 day 1. A remark on this clone: As yet, its antigen is unknown.

The sequencing here drew on CD4+ or CD8+ T cells sorted from blood, taken in a trial of the OX40 agonist ivuxolimab. J is TRBJ1-3 and V is TRBV29-1; unclear D gene. This receptor was taken from an adult with an advanced solid tumor such as melanoma, head and neck, liver or kidney cancer. The CDR3 loop is CSVEDWSSGNTIYF. CDR3 coding DNA: TGCAGCGTTGAAGATTGGAGCTCTGGAAACACCATATATTTT.